One T cell receptor (beta chain) is described in this entry. Its specificity is not known. These data are taken from a study of OX40 agonist ivuxolimab in advanced cancers. Overall study: The patients' treatment was ivuxolimab, an agonistic anti-OX40 (CD134) antibody. The eligibility criteria allowed prior anti-PD-1, anti-PD-L1 or anti-CTLA-4 therapy, and approximately 40% had some. The study's findings and limits: Fewer expanded clones were found on average in CD4+ than in CD8+ T cells.

The repertoire was sequenced with immunoSEQ multiplex PCR; TCRdb's copy has only in-frame clones and lacks some. The data contain just over 60,000 clones, about 85% of them singletons. In germline, CDR1 is SGHTA, CDR2 FQGTGA. With V trimmed by 5 bases and J by 2 bases, 8 bases remained unmatched. The CDR3 covers 16 residues. This clonotype originated in an adult with an advanced solid tumor such as melanoma, head and neck, liver or kidney cancer. Here the sequenced sample was CD4+ or CD8+ T cells sorted from blood, taken in a trial of the OX40 agonist ivuxolimab. The chain couples TRBV7-3 to TRBJ2-2, with 7 positions matching TRBD1. CDR3 sequence (DNA): TGTGCCAGCAGCCCATCCGGGACAGTCAACACCGGGGAGCTGTTTTTT. Translated: CASSPSGTVNTGELFF.